This T cell receptor beta chain came from a study of T cells in Graves' hyperthyroidism and ophthalmopathy. Across the whole study: Prior to any treatment, at the point of initial diagnosis, peripheral blood was collected.

Only one count was recorded for this clonotype. The V gene end was trimmed by 5 bases and the J gene end by 2 bases; junction bases not matched to a gene: 2. Germline V gene data show CDR1 as KGHSH and CDR2 as LQKENI. The CDR3 loop spans 15 amino acids. Patients were aged 18 to 65, had disease duration under 2 months, and had newly diagnosed hyperthyroidism. Fresh peripheral blood, less than 11 ml of it, supplied the PBMCs. Amplification yielded TCR beta CDR3 regions, with RNA transcripts as the source. Initially, a first-round RT-PCR of the TCR CDR3 employed the HTBI primer set. TCRdb reanalysed the multiplex PCR reads using MiXCR and keeps one entry per CDR3 protein. The repertoire consists of some 300,000 distinct CDR3 sequences, with about an eighth occurring once and the leading ten covering approximately 7.9%.

Sequencing was performed on blood. The origin of this receptor is a woman in her thirties or forties with Graves' hyperthyroidism. V usage is TRBV18 and J usage is TRBJ2-2; 10 bases line up with TRBD1. The CDR3 here is CASSATGGNTGELFF. The CDR3 region has the DNA TGTGCCAGCTCAGCGACAGGGGGCAACACCGGGGAGCTGTTTTTT.